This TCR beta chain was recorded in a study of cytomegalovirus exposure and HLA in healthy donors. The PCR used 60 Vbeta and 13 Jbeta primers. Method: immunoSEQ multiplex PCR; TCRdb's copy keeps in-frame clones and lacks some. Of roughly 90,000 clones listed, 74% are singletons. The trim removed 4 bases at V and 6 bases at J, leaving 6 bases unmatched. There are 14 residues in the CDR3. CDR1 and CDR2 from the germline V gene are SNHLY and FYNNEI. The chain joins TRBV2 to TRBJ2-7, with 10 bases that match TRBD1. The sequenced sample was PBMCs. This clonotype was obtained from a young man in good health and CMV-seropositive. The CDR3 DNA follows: TGTGCCAGCAGTGTACGGGACAGGGGTCGCGAGCAGTACTTC. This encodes CASSVRDRGREQYF.